The source of this TCR beta chain is a study of response to subunit inactivated influenza vaccine. CDR1 DFQATT and CDR2 SNEGSKA come from the germline V gene (reference sequence). V was clipped by 2 bases and J by 10 bases, with 12 bases between them. The CDR3 consists of 12 residues. TCRdb processed the RT-PCR reads anew with MiXCR; each CDR3 protein has one entry. The data contain about 570,000 distinct CDR3 sequences, approximately 12% of them singletons. Concerning this clonotype: The antigen is undetermined.

Points from the study as a whole: T cells newly recruited by each seasonal influenza vaccination are few, the authors suggested.

V gene TRBV20-1 combines with J gene TRBJ2-1; the D gene is possibly TRBD1 (6 bases). The sequence was collected from a man aged 50-60 years who received an inactivated influenza vaccine. Source: PBMCs from blood, taken on the day of vaccination. CDR3 nucleotides: TGCAGTGCTAGAAATCTCGGACAGGAGCAGTTCTTC. As protein: CSARNLGQEQFF.